Below are 20 T cell receptor beta chains sequenced from a single sample in a study of T cells in Graves' hyperthyroidism and ophthalmopathy. Amplified regions were TCR beta CDR3 sequences from RNA transcripts. The study used the HTBI primer set for a first-round RT-PCR of the TCR CDR3. TCRdb re-analysed the multiplex PCR reads in MiXCR, keeping a single row per CDR3 protein. The sample yields 250,000 or so distinct CDR3 sequences, 13% to 15% seen once. Sequenced sample: blood. These receptors came from a woman aged 45-59 years with Graves' hyperthyroidism that later progressed to Graves' ophthalmopathy.

This clonotype was observed at least ten times. J is TRBJ2-5 and V is TRBV29-1, with TRBD1 identical over 8 bases. The CDR3 loop spans 15 amino acids. J was trimmed by 5 bases and V by 7 bases; bases with no gene match: 15. CDR1 is SQVTM and CDR2 is ANQGSEA in the germline V gene. The CDR3 DNA sequence: TGCAGCGGGGCAGGACAGGGAATGGTGGACGAGACCCAGTACTTC. The encoded protein is CSGAGQGMVDETQYF.

This clonotype came up many times. The chain links TRBV28 to TRBJ2-1, with TRBD2 as a possible D gene (5 bases). Germline CDR1 reads MDHEN; CDR2 reads SYDVKM. The CDR3 extends over 16 amino acids. V shed 2 bases and J shed 9 bases, with 20 bases lying between them. The CDR3 coding sequence is TGTGCCAGCAGTTTACGGGTAGGGAGTCTAAGTACTGAGCAGTTCTTC. Translation: CASSLRVGSLSTEQFF.

The rearrangement links TRBV30 to TRBJ1-2; 8 bases are a match to TRBD1. This CDR3 is built from 15 residues. Germline V gene data show CDR1 as GTSNPN and CDR2 as SVGIG (reference sequence). V shed 3 bases and J 7 bases; nucleotides not matched to a gene: 13. The CDR3 spells CAWRPRQDRAGGYTF. The CDR3 DNA is TGTGCCTGGAGACCCCGGCAGGACAGGGCGGGTGGCTACACCTTC. Together with reference TRBV30 and TRBJ1-2, the CDR3 gives the full variable domain: SQTIHQWPATLVQPVGSPLSLECTVEGTSNPNLYWYRQAAGRGLQLLFYSVGIGQISSEVPQNLSASRPQDRQFILSSKKLLLSDSGFYLCAWRPRQDRAGGYTFGSGTRLTVV.

This chain links TRBV5-4 with TRBJ2-2; D might be TRBD2 (6 bases). The germline V gene encodes CDR1 SGHNT and CDR2 YYREEE (reference sequence). This CDR3 has 13 amino acids. The V end was cut by 2 bases, the J end by 6 bases, with 8 bases between. CDR3 residues: CASSFREAGELFF. CDR3 in DNA: TGTGCCAGCAGCTTCAGGGAGGCCGGGGAGCTGTTTTTT.

The J gene is TRBJ1-2, the V gene TRBV3-1, with D uncertain. V dropped 3 bases and J dropped 5 bases, with 19 bases sitting between them. Germline CDR1 and CDR2: LGHDT and YNNKEL (reference sequence). This CDR3 is built from 16 residues. The CDR3 DNA sequence: TGTGCCAGCAGCCAGACCCCTTGGGCCGACACTTATGGCTACACCTTC. It specifies CASSQTPWADTYGYTF.

This clonotype showed up many times. The genes are TRBV5-1 and TRBJ1-1; no clear D gene. V was pared by 3 bases and J by 3 bases, with 15 bases between. The CDR3 has 15 amino acids. Germline CDR1 SGHRS, CDR2 YFSETQ. DNA for the CDR3: TGCGCCAGCAGCTCAGGTCATGAATCCCACACTGAAGCTTTCTTT. Translating it yields CASSSGHESHTEAFF. The whole variable domain, remainder taken from reference TRBV5-1 and TRBJ1-1, is KAGVTQTPRYLIKTRGQQVTLSCSPISGHRSVSWYQQTPGQGLQFLFEYFSETQRNKGNFPGRFSGRQFSNSRSEMNVSTLELGDSALYLCASSSGHESHTEAFFGQGTRLTVV.

This clonotype was counted at least ten times. CDR3 nucleotide sequence: TGTGCCAGCCAAAGCGCAGGGTCCGCTAATTCACCCCTCCACTTT. Translation gives CASQSAGSANSPLHF. The genes are TRBV2 and TRBJ1-6, with D possibly being TRBD1 (5 bases). The germline gives CDR1 SNHLY, CDR2 FYNNEI. The CDR3 spans 15 residues. The V and J ends lost 8 bases and 6 bases respectively, with 17 bases between them.

This clonotype was observed many times. The rearrangement links TRBV20-1 to TRBJ2-1; D is ambiguous. This CDR3 has 12 amino acids. Germline CDR1 and CDR2: DFQATT and SNEGSKA (reference sequence). The CDR3 coding sequence is TGCAGCACGAGTAGCTCCTACAATGAGCAGTTCTTC. It is translated as CSTSSSYNEQFF.

This sequence joins TRBV7-9 and TRBJ2-1; 9 bases align to TRBD2. The CDR3 has 16 residues. Germline V lookup: CDR1 SEHNR, CDR2 FQNEAQ (reference sequence). V dropped 1 base and J dropped 7; count of bases not matched to a gene: 8. The CDR3 DNA sequence: TGTGCCAGCAGCTTAGGGTTTAGCGGGAGAGAAAATGAGCAGTTCTTC. Translation gives CASSLGFSGRENEQFF.

The CDR3 sequence: CSVEEPGGSYGYTF. In DNA, the CDR3 is TGCAGCGTTGAAGAGCCAGGGGGCTCGTACGGCTACACCTTC. The V and J genes are TRBV29-1 and TRBJ1-2, with 8 positions matching TRBD1. J lost 8 bases, V lost 0 bases, and 8 bases had no gene match. Germline V CDR1 and CDR2: SQVTM, ANQGSEA. The CDR3 is made up of 14 amino acids.

This clonotype has just a few counts. The chain joins TRBV13 to TRBJ2-7, with TRBD2 identical over 9 bases. Germline V gives CDR1 PRHDT, CDR2 FYEKMQ (reference sequence). V lost 5 bases, J lost 2 bases, and 10 bases stayed unmatched. The CDR3 has 16 amino acids. The CDR3 spells CASSPEFSGGTYEQYF. CDR3 nucleotide sequence: TGTGCCAGCAGCCCGGAATTTAGCGGGGGTACCTACGAGCAGTACTTC.

At least ten counts were recorded for this clonotype. The gene calls are TRBV2 and TRBJ2-1, with 11 bases lining up with TRBD2. Germline lookup yields CDR1 SNHLY and CDR2 FYNNEI. The CDR3 is made up of 20 amino acids. Germline trimming cut 7 bases from V and 2 bases from J; bases unmatched to any gene: 19. CDR3 loop: CASTRLPGTSGGFAYNEQFF. The CDR3 DNA reads as TGTGCCAGCACCAGACTACCCGGGACTAGCGGAGGATTTGCCTACAATGAGCAGTTCTTC.

Ten or more counts support this clonotype. The rearrangement uses TRBV2 and TRBJ1-1; D is uncertain. Germline V gives CDR1 SNHLY, CDR2 FYNNEI. Trimming removed 6 bases from V and 5 bases from J, with 10 bases in between. The CDR3 runs to 12 residues. The CDR3 loop reads CASRDDGTEAFF. The CDR3 DNA sequence: TGTGCCAGCAGAGATGATGGGACTGAAGCTTTCTTT.

In this sample, this clonotype turned up many times. This chain connects TRBV20-1 to TRBJ2-6, with D tentatively TRBD1 or TRBD2 (5 bases each). Trimming stripped 1 base from V and 1 base from J, with 20 bases between. The CDR3 runs 19 residues. Germline CDR1 reads DFQATT; CDR2 reads SNEGSKA (reference sequence). The CDR3, as DNA: TGCAGTGCTAGAGGCCTGACGGTGGGACGACTTTCTGGGGCCAACGTCCTGACTTTC. This encodes CSARGLTVGRLSGANVLTF.

The V and J genes are TRBV19 and TRBJ1-1; TRBD1 is a possible D gene (6 bases). This CDR3 is 14 amino acids long. Deletions cut 2 bases from V and 1 base from J, with 8 bases between. In germline, CDR1 is LNHDA, CDR2 SQIVND (reference sequence). The CDR3 here is CASSIRDKNTEAFF. CDR3 nucleotides: TGTGCCAGTAGTATAAGGGACAAGAACACTGAAGCTTTCTTT.

The chain is built from TRBV15 and TRBJ2-5; the D is unclear. Trimming shortened V by 1 base and J by 5 bases, and 2 bases separated the two germline ends. The germline V gene has CDR1 LNHNV and CDR2 YYDKDF (reference sequence). The CDR3 is 11 amino acids. DNA for the CDR3: TGTGCCACCAGCAGAGCGGAGACCCAGTACTTC. It is translated as CATSRAETQYF.

This clonotype was observed many times. V is TRBV7-8 and J is TRBJ2-2, with 9 bases lining up with TRBD2. CDR1 is SGHVS, CDR2 FQNEAQ, per germline. V lost 4 bases, J lost 6 bases, and 9 bases stayed unmatched. The CDR3 has 16 amino acids. CDR3 protein: CASSWAGLASPGELFF. The CDR3 DNA follows: TGTGCCAGCAGCTGGGCGGGACTAGCCTCCCCCGGGGAGCTGTTTTTT. The whole variable domain, filled in from reference TRBV7-8 and TRBJ2-2, reads GAGVSQSPRYKVAKRGQDVALRCDPISGHVSLFWYQQALGQGPEFLTYFQNEAQLDKSGLPSDRFFAERPEGSVSTLKIQRTQQEDSAVYLCASSWAGLASPGELFFGEGSRLTVL.

This clonotype came up many times. The rearrangement joins TRBV14 to TRBJ2-2; no clear D. The CDR3 is made up of 14 amino acids. Germline CDR1 is SGHDN and CDR2 is FVKESK. V lost 4 bases and J 6 bases, leaving 12 bases between the germline ends. CDR3 nucleotide sequence: TGTGCCAGCAGCCCACTGCTGCTTCCCGGGGAGCTGTTTTTT. Translation: CASSPLLLPGELFF.

This clonotype came up many times. The chain carries TRBV20-1 and TRBJ1-5, with 10 positions matching TRBD1. V shed 5 bases, J shed 4 bases, and the junction held 11 bases outside the gene matches. CDR3 length: 16 residues. Germline V gene lookup returns CDR1 DFQATT and CDR2 SNEGSKA (reference sequence). The CDR3 sequence is CSAGGQGRALNQPQHF. The CDR3 region has the DNA TGCAGTGCTGGGGGACAGGGGAGGGCTTTAAATCAGCCCCAGCATTTT.

This clonotype showed up many times. The V gene is TRBV28, the J gene TRBJ2-2, with D perhaps matching TRBD1 or TRBD2 (5 bases each). There are 13 residues in the CDR3. Germline CDR1 is MDHEN and CDR2 is SYDVKM. V was pared by 7 bases and J by 6 bases, with 12 bases between. CDR3 in DNA: TGTGCCAGCACCCTTGGGGGATCCGGGGAGCTGTTTTTT. As protein: CASTLGGSGELFF.